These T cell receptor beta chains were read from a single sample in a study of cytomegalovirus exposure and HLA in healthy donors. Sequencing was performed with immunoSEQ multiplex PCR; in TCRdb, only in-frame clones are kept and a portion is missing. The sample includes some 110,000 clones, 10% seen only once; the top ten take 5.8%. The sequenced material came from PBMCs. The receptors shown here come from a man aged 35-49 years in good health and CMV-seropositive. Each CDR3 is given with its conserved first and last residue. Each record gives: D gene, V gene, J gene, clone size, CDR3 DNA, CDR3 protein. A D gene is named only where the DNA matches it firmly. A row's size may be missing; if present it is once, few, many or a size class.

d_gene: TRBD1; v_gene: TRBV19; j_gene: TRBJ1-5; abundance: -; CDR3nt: TGTGCCAGTAGCCCTGGACAGGGCGATGATCAGCCCCAGCATTTT; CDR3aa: CASSPGQGDDQPQHF
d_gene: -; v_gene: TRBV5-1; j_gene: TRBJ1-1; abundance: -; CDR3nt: TGCGCCAGCAGTCAGAACACTGAAGCTTTCTTT; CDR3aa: CASSQNTEAFF
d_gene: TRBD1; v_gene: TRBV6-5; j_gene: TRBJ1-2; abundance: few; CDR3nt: TGTGCCAGCAGTGGGACAGGGTATGATGGCTACACCTTC; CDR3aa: CASSGTGYDGYTF
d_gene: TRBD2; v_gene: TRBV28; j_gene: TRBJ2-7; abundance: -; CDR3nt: TGTGCCAGCAGTTACCTCTGGACTAGCGGGAGTTACGAGCAGTACTTC; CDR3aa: CASSYLWTSGSYEQYF
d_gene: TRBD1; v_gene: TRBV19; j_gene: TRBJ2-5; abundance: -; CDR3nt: TGTGCCAGTAGTAAGACAGGGGAGGTGACCCAGTACTTC; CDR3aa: CASSKTGEVTQYF
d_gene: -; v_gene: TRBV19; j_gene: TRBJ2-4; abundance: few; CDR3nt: TGTGCCAGTAGTCCACAGGGTAACATTCAGTACTTC; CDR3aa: CASSPQGNIQYF
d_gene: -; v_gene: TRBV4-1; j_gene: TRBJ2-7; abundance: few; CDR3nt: TGCGCCAGCAGCCAAGTTGTACCGATGGCAAACGAGCAGTACTTC; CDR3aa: CASSQVVPMANEQYF
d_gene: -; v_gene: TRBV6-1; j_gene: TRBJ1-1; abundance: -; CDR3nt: TGTGCCAGCAGTGTGGATTCCGGGGGCACTGAAGCTTTCTTT; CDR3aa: CASSVDSGGTEAFF
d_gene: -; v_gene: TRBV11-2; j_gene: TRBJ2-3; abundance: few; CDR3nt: TGTGCCAGCAGCTTAGGAAGTCTACTCCTTTCTAGCACAGATACGCAGTATTTT; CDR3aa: CASSLGSLLLSSTDTQYF
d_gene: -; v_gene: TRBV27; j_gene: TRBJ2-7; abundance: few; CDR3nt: TGTGCCAGCAGTTTAGGGGCAAATCCGTACGAGCAGTACTTC; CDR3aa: CASSLGANPYEQYF
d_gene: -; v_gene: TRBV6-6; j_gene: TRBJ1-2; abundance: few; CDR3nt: TGTGCCAGCAGTTCCCGACAGAACTATGGCTACACCTTC; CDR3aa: CASSSRQNYGYTF
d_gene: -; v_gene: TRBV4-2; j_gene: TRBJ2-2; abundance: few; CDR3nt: TGTGCCAGCAGCCAAATAAGGGGAAACACCGGGGAGCTGTTTTTT; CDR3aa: CASSQIRGNTGELFF
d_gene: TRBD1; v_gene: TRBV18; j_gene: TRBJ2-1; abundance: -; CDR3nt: TGTGCCAGCTCACCAGGGACAGGGCGGGAGCAGTTCTTC; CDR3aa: CASSPGTGREQFF
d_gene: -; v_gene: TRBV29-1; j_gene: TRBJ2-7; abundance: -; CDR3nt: TGCAGCGTTGTAGGGGAACGGGGGGAGCAGTACTTC; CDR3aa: CSVVGERGEQYF
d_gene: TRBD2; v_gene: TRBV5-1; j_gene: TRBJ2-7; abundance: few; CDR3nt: TGCGCCAGCAGCTTGAGAGGACTAGCGTTGCCCAACGAGCAGTACTTC; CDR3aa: CASSLRGLALPNEQYF
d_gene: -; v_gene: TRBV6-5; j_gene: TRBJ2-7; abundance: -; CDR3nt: TGTGCCAGCAGTTACCAAGGGGGGGACTACGAGCAGTACTTC; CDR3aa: CASSYQGGDYEQYF
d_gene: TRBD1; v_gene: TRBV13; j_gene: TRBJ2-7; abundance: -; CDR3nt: TGTGCCAGCAGCTCGGACAGGGGAACCTACGAGCAGTACTTC; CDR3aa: CASSSDRGTYEQYF
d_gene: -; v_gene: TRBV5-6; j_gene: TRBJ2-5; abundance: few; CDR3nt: TGTGCCACATTTTCGGCACAGGGAGTTCAAGAGACCCAGTACTTC; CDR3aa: CATFSAQGVQETQYF
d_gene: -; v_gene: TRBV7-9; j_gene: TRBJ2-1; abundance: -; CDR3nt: TGTGCCAGCAGCTTCCGACAGGTGGGCACTGAGCAGTTCTTC; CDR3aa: CASSFRQVGTEQFF
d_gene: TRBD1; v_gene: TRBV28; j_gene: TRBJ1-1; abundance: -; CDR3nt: TGTGCCAGCAGTTCACCGGGACAGGGGGCTTCTGAAGCTTTCTTT; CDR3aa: CASSSPGQGASEAFF
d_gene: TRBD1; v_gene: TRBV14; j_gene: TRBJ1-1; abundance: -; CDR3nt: TGTGCCAGCAGCCCCGGACAGGGAAGGAGAACTGAAGCTTTCTTT; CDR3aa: CASSPGQGRRTEAFF
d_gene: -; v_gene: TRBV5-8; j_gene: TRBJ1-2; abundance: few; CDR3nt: TGTGCCAGCAGCCCGGGACACGGCTACACCTTC; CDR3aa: CASSPGHGYTF
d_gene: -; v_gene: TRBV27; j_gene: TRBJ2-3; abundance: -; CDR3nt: TGTGCCAGCAGTCGACTTGTCGGGGTATCTAGCACAGATACGCAGTATTTT; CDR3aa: CASSRLVGVSSTDTQYF
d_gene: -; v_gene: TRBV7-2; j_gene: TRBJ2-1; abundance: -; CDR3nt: TGTGCCAGCAGCTTAGCGGACATAGGGTACTACAATGAGCAGTTCTTC; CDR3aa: CASSLADIGYYNEQFF
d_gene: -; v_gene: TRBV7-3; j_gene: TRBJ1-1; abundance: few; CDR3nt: TGTGCCAGCAGCCCTGGACGGGGGGACACTGAAGCTTTCTTT; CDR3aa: CASSPGRGDTEAFF
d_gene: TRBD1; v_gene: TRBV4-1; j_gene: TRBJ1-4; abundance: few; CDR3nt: TGCGCCAGCAGCCAATACACACAGGGGAAGAATGAAAAACTGTTTTTT; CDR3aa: CASSQYTQGKNEKLFF
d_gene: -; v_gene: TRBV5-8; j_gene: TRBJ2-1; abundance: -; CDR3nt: TGTGCCAGCAGCTTGCGTCCGGGAATGGGGGGTAATGAGCAGTTCTTC; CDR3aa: CASSLRPGMGGNEQFF
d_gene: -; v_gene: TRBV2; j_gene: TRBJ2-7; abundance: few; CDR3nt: TGTGCCAGCAGTTTGGGACACATCTACGAGCAGTACTTC; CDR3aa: CASSLGHIYEQYF
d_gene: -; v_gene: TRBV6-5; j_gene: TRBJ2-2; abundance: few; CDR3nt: TGTGCCAGCAGTAAAACAGGGACCGGGGAGCTGTTTTTT; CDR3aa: CASSKTGTGELFF
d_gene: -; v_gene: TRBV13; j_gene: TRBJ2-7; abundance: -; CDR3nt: TGTGCCAGCAGCCGTGACTCTTTCTACGAGCAGTACTTC; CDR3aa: CASSRDSFYEQYF
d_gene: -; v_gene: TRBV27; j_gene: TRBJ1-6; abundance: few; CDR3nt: TGTGCCAGCAGTTTGTTCCGCCCGGCTAGCTATAATTCACCCCTCCACTTT; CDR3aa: CASSLFRPASYNSPLHF
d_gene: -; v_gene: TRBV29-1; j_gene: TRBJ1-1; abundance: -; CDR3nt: TGCAGCGTTGCGTCAGTAATGAACACTGAAGCTTTCTTT; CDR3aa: CSVASVMNTEAFF
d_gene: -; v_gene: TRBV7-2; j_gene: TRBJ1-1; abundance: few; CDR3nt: TGTGCCAGCAGCTTAGCCTCTCTGGAAGCTTTCTTT; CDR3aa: CASSLASLEAFF
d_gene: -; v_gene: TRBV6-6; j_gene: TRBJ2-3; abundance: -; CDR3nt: TGTGCCAGCAGTTACCCGATAGGGGGACGAGATACGCAGTATTTT; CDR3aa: CASSYPIGGRDTQYF
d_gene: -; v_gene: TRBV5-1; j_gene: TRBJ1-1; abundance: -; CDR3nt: TGCGCCAGCAGCGAGGCCCAGTCCCTGAACACTGAAGCTTTCTTT; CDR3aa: CASSEAQSLNTEAFF
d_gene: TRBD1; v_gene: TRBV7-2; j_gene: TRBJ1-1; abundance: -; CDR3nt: TGTGCCAGCAGCTTTACCATCGGACAGGCCAGATCTGAAGCTTTCTTT; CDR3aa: CASSFTIGQARSEAFF
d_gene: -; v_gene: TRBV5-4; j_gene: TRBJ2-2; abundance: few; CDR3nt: TGTGCCAGCAGCTTTTCCTACTTGAACACCGGGGAGCTGTTTTTT; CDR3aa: CASSFSYLNTGELFF
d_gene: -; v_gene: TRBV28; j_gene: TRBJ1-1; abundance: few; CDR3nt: TGTGCCAGCATCCGGACAGCCCTGAACACTGAAGCTTTCTTT; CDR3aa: CASIRTALNTEAFF
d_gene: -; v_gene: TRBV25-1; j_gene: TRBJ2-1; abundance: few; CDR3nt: TGTGCCAGCAGTGGAAAGCCGGGTTATTACAATGAGCAGTTCTTC; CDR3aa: CASSGKPGYYNEQFF
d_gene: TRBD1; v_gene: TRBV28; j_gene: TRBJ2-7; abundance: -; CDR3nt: TGTGCCAGCAGTCCCCGGGACAGCCCCTACGAGCAGTACTTC; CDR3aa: CASSPRDSPYEQYF
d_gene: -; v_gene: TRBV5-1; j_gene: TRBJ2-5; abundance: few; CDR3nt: TGCGCCAGCAGCAAGGGCATTCTCACAGGATCACAAGAGACCCAGTACTTC; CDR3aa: CASSKGILTGSQETQYF
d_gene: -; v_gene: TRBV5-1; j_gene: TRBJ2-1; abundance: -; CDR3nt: TGCGCCAGCAGCTTGGATGGACGCACTAGCTCCTACAATGAGCAGTTCTTC; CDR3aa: CASSLDGRTSSYNEQFF
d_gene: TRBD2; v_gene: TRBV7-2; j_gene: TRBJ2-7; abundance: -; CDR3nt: TGTGCCAGCAGCTTAGTCGCGGGAGAGTCCTACGAGCAGTACTTC; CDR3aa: CASSLVAGESYEQYF
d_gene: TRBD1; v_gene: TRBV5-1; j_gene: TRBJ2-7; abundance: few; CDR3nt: TGCGCCAGCAGCTTGCAGGGACAGACCTACGAGCAGTACTTC; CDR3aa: CASSLQGQTYEQYF